A selection of T cell receptor beta chains follows, all from one sample in a study of blood T cell repertoires in COVID-19. Clones were sequenced by immunoSEQ multiplex PCR, and TCRdb holds only the in-frame ones, with some missing. The sample has some 120,000 clones, 88% seen once. The sequenced sample consisted of peripheral blood. The receptors derive from a woman in her forties or fifties with active or convalescent COVID-19. The CDR3 runs from the conserved cysteine through the conserved F or W. D genes are given only for firm matches. Size tells how often a clone was seen (once, few, many) or the class of an expanded clone, and some rows leave it out.

DNA	CDR3	D	size	J	V
TGTGCCAGTCCGATGGGACAGGGGAACACCGGGGAGCTGTTTTTT	CASPMGQGNTGELFF	TRBD1	-	TRBJ2-2	TRBV6-4
TGTGCCAGCCGACCGGGTGGTTCCTACAATGAGCAGTTCTTC	CASRPGGSYNEQFF	-	once	TRBJ2-1	TRBV9
TGTGCCAGTAGTCCATGGACAGGGGAGAGTGGAAACTATGGCTACACCTTC	CASSPWTGESGNYGYTF	TRBD1	few	TRBJ1-2	TRBV19
TGTGCCAGCAGCTCCTCCGGGACAGGGGGCGATGGCTACACCTTC	CASSSSGTGGDGYTF	TRBD1	once	TRBJ1-2	TRBV7-3
TGTGCCAGCAGCTTAGTTACAGGGGCTCTCTCTGGAAACACCATATATTTT	CASSLVTGALSGNTIYF	TRBD1	-	TRBJ1-3	TRBV13
TGTGCCAGCACCAACCTGGGGGGTTATGGAAACACCATATATTTT	CASTNLGGYGNTIYF	-	few	TRBJ1-3	TRBV6-5
TGTGCCAGTAGTTTCCCGGGACAGTACACTGAAGCTTTCTTT	CASSFPGQYTEAFF	TRBD1	-	TRBJ1-1	TRBV19
TGTGCCAGCAGCTTAAATGTTCTCAATGAGCAGTTCTTC	CASSLNVLNEQFF	-	-	TRBJ2-1	TRBV7-3
TGTGCCAGCAGCACTGGACAGGGGTCTTGGTCACCCCTCCACTTT	CASSTGQGSWSPLHF	TRBD1	-	TRBJ1-6	TRBV6-5
TGTGCCAGCAGCGTCTCACCTTCCCCGGTAAGCGAGCAGTACTTC	CASSVSPSPVSEQYF	-	-	TRBJ2-7	TRBV9
TGTGCCAGCAGCGTAGATAACGGGATCTCCTACAATGAGCAGTTCTTC	CASSVDNGISYNEQFF	-	-	TRBJ2-1	TRBV9
TGTGCCAGCAGCTTAGGACTAGATAGAGAGACCCAGTACTTC	CASSLGLDRETQYF	-	-	TRBJ2-5	TRBV7-8
TGTGCCAGCAGCGTCGGAGCGGGAGGGAATACAGATACGCAGTATTTT	CASSVGAGGNTDTQYF	TRBD2	-	TRBJ2-3	TRBV7-3
TGTGCCAGCAGCTTAAGCCAAGGCGGGGGGGAGACCCAGTACTTC	CASSLSQGGGETQYF	TRBD2	-	TRBJ2-5	TRBV7-9
TGTGCCAGCAGTACAGGGGGCGCGAACACTGAAGCTTTCTTT	CASSTGGANTEAFF	TRBD1	-	TRBJ1-1	TRBV2
TGTGCCAGTAGTATAGTACCCGGGACTCAGCCCAAAGGCTACACCTTC	CASSIVPGTQPKGYTF	-	-	TRBJ1-2	TRBV19
TGCGCCAGCAGCGCGCAGGGGAGGGGACCCTACGAGCAGTACTTC	CASSAQGRGPYEQYF	-	-	TRBJ2-7	TRBV5-1
TGTGCCAGCAGGGCGGGACGGTCAATGTACGAGCAGTACTTC	CASRAGRSMYEQYF	-	few	TRBJ2-7	TRBV2
TGTGCCAGCAGCTTAGCGGGACTAGCGGGAGGCGCATCCTACAATGAGCAGTTCTTC	CASSLAGLAGGASYNEQFF	TRBD2	-	TRBJ2-1	TRBV7-2
TGTGCCAGCACCTCGCCAGTTACCTACGAGCAGTACTTC	CASTSPVTYEQYF	-	-	TRBJ2-7	TRBV28
TGTGCCAGCAGCTGGACAGAATATGAAAAACTGTTTTTT	CASSWTEYEKLFF	-	-	TRBJ1-4	TRBV7-9
TGTGCCAGCAGCCCCGCCGGTTCCTACGAGCAGTACTTC	CASSPAGSYEQYF	-	-	TRBJ2-7	TRBV7-3
TGTGCCACAGGGACATCCCAAGAGACCCAGTACTTC	CATGTSQETQYF	-	-	TRBJ2-5	TRBV2